The clone carrying this T cell receptor (beta chain) was found a few times. The V gene end was trimmed by 3 bases and the J gene end by 8 bases; junction bases not matched to a gene: 5. Germline CDR1 SGDLS, CDR2 YYNGEE. The CDR3 has 14 amino acids. The data belong to a study of control samples from healthy donors and cancer patients. The table came from immunoSEQ multiplex PCR; TCRdb's copy has only in-frame clones and leaves some out. Of about 18,000 clones in the sample, approximately 80% were seen once. The source is a woman aged 70-85 years with lung cancer. The chain recombines TRBV9 with TRBJ2-1; 10 nucleotides align to TRBD2. Sequencing was carried out using PBMCs. CDR3 region: CASSGGLAWDEQFF. Here the CDR3 DNA reads TGTGCCAGCAGCGGGGGACTAGCGTGGGATGAGCAGTTCTTC.